This T cell receptor beta chain emerged from a study of cytomegalovirus exposure and HLA in healthy donors. The wider study: Some 85 million unique TCRs, all from HLA-typed donors, were included in an early release of the data. The study, taken as a whole, reports: A previous analysis found most TCR beta V segments productive roughly 87% or roughly 30% of the time. HLA-A and HLA-B allele assignments for most subjects were reportedly predicted accurately using TCR beta sequences. Common viral pathogens were later found to be apparently linked to several of the most significant clusters.

It was with 60 Vbeta and 13 Jbeta primers that the PCR ran. Sequencing was performed with immunoSEQ multiplex PCR; in TCRdb, only in-frame clones are kept and a portion is missing. Of 150,000 or so clones listed, around 80% were seen once; the top ten hold 3% to 4%. CDR1 PRHDT and CDR2 FYEKMQ come from the germline V gene (reference sequence). The CDR3 loop spans 15 amino acids. V lost 5 bases and J 11 bases, leaving 24 bases between the germline ends. About this clone: What it recognizes is unknown.

This TCR was sampled from a woman aged 40 to 50 in good health and CMV-seronegative. Source material: PBMCs. This rearrangement joins TRBV13 to TRBJ2-5, with TRBD1 as a possible D gene (6 bases). The CDR3 here is CASSTETGLPTEQYF. The CDR3 nucleotides are TGTGCCAGCAGCACCGAGACAGGTCTACCTACAGAGCAGTACTTC.